Only a few counts were recorded for the clone carrying this T cell receptor (beta chain). The CDR3 length is 14 residues. J gave up 0 bases and V 3 bases, and 2 bases lay outside the gene matches. Germline V lookup: CDR1 MDHEN, CDR2 SYDVKM. These data belong to a study of T-cell reconstitution after alpha-beta-depleted transplantation in children. Unique molecular identifiers were built into the TCRbeta library. TCRdb re-analysed the PCR reads in MiXCR, keeping a single row per CDR3 protein. The data show around 600,000 distinct CDR3 sequences, around 16% seen once. The specimen comprised PBMCs from the stem cell graft donor, sampled from the stem cell graft. This TCR derives from a human donor who donated a stem cell graft to a child with acute myeloid leukemia. The gene calls are TRBV28 and TRBJ2-7, with TRBD1 identical over 7 bases. Here the CDR3 reads CASSFGTASYEQYV. DNA of the CDR3: TGTGCCAGCAGTTTCGGGACAGCCTCCTACGAGCAGTACGTC.